The 17 T cell receptor beta chains below were found in one sample sequenced in a study of T-cell reconstitution after alpha-beta-depleted transplantation in children. Unique molecular identifiers were built into the TCRbeta library. Via MiXCR, TCRdb re-called the PCR reads, giving one row per CDR3 protein. This table holds 300,000 or so distinct CDR3 sequences, around 25% found once. The source was PBMCs, mostly from graft donor cells, collected 180 days after TCRalphabeta/CD19-depleted stem cell transplant. These receptor sequences come from a male patient younger than 18 who had a stem cell transplant for acute lymphoblastic leukemia, so the T cells may come from the graft donor.

This clonotype was seen more than once but under ten times. The chain combines TRBV5-1 with TRBJ2-1, with TRBD2 identical over 14 bases. The CDR3 loop spans 17 amino acids. Germline CDR1 and CDR2: SGHRS and YFSETQ. With V trimmed by 0 bases and J by 3 bases, 2 bases remained unmatched. DNA of the CDR3: TGCGCCAGCAGCTTGGTTGGGACTAGCGGGAGCTACAATGAGCAGTTCTTC. Protein product: CASSLVGTSGSYNEQFF.

The V call is TRBV20-1, the J call TRBJ1-4, with TRBD1 as a possible D gene (6 bases). The CDR3 has 14 residues. The germline V and J ends were trimmed by 5 bases and 8 bases, with 18 bases remaining between them. The germline CDR1 and CDR2 sequences are DFQATT and SNEGSKA (reference sequence). CDR3 in amino acids: CSACTGRGAEKLFF. CDR3 sequence (DNA): TGCAGTGCTTGTACCGGACGGGGGGCCGAAAAACTGTTTTTT.

This chain links TRBV20-1 with TRBJ2-7, with unresolved D. The CDR3 has 14 residues. CDR1 and CDR2 from the germline V gene are DFQATT and SNEGSKA (reference sequence). Trimming removed 0 bases at V and 3 bases at J, with 12 bases between. The CDR3 DNA reads as TGCAGTGCTAGAGATGAGGACCTCCTCTACGAGCAGTACTTC. Protein sequence: CSARDEDLLYEQYF.

At least ten counts were recorded for this clonotype. The V gene is TRBV6-2 or TRBV6-3, the J gene TRBJ2-1; D is possibly TRBD1 (5 bases). CDR1 is MNHEY and CDR2 is SVGEGT in the germline V gene. CDR3 length equals 11 residues. Here the CDR3 DNA reads TGTGCTCTTGGGGCGGAACGGGAGCAGTTCTTC. Protein product: CALGAEREQFF.

The chain has TRBV5-6 and TRBJ1-1, with TRBD1 identical over 9 bases. With 8 bases clipped from V and 4 bases from J, the junction kept 15 bases outside the gene matches. Germline loops: CDR1 SGHDT, CDR2 YYEEEE. The CDR3 has 16 residues. CDR3 sequence reads: CARGPGWATGGTEAFF. The CDR3 DNA is TGTGCCAGGGGCCCCGGGTGGGCGACAGGGGGCACTGAAGCTTTCTTT. The full variable domain, completed using reference TRBV5-6 and TRBJ1-1, is DAGVTQSPTHLIKTRGQQVTLRCSPKSGHDTVSWYQQALGQGPQFIFQYYEEEERQRGNFPDRFSGHQFPNYSSELNVNALLLGDSALYLCARGPGWATGGTEAFFGQGTRLTVV.

This clonotype was observed once. The V and J genes are TRBV20-1 and TRBJ2-7; 9 bases map to TRBD2. The V and J ends lost 0 bases and 0 bases, in that order; junction bases with no gene match: 3. The germline gives CDR1 DFQATT, CDR2 SNEGSKA (reference sequence). This CDR3 has 15 residues. The CDR3 sequence is CSARDPTSGSYEQYF. The DNA of the CDR3 is TGCAGTGCTAGAGATCCGACTAGCGGCTCCTACGAGCAGTACTTC.

In its sample, this clonotype was seen a few times. V is TRBV12-3 or TRBV12-4 and J is TRBJ1-1, with 8 bases lining up with TRBD1. The CDR3 extends over 14 amino acids. After removal of 1 base from V and 3 bases from J, the junction contained 1 base not matched to a gene. The CDR3 loop is CASSLDRGDTEAFF. CDR3 nucleotide sequence: TGTGCCAGCAGTTTAGACAGGGGGGACACTGAAGCTTTCTTT.

In regard to this clonotype: Because the CDR3's place on the DNA is in doubt, the DNA is left out and the CDR3 is given as listed by TCRdb. The chain combines TRBV21-1 with TRBJ1-5; the DNA was not compared with TRBD1, the D call given in the table. TRBV21-1 is an annotated pseudogene. The CDR3 is 15 amino acids in total, end residues counted. Here the CDR3 reads CASSWGQGTWEPQHF.

The CDR3 loop reads CASSQYLGETQYF. In nucleotides, the CDR3 is TGCGCCAGCAGCCAATACCTGGGGGAGACCCAGTACTTC. The chain links TRBV4-3 to TRBJ2-5; D gene ambiguous. Trimming took 2 bases from V and 5 from J, leaving 9 bases between them. Germline V lookup: CDR1 LGHNA, CDR2 YSLEER. This CDR3 comprises 13 residues.

This clonotype was counted only a few times. CDR3 residues: CATSEARRSYNEQFF. Written as DNA, the CDR3 is TGTGCCACCAGCGAGGCTAGGAGGTCCTACAATGAGCAGTTCTTC. The gene calls are TRBV15 and TRBJ2-1; a weak D match, TRBD2 (5 bases). Trimming shortened V by 5 bases and J by 1 base, and 12 bases separated the two germline ends. CDR1 is LNHNV and CDR2 is YYDKDF in the germline V gene (reference sequence). The CDR3 covers 15 residues.

The chain recombines TRBV6-1 with TRBJ2-7; the match to TRBD2 covers 7 bases. This CDR3 contains 14 residues. Germline CDR1 is MNHNS and CDR2 is SASEGT. Unmatched junction bases numbered 3, after V lost 2 bases and J lost 2 bases. CDR3 sequence reads: CASSELADPYEQYF. DNA of the CDR3: TGTGCCAGCAGTGAACTAGCGGACCCCTACGAGCAGTACTTC.

The gene calls are TRBV21-1 and TRBJ2-7; the table's D call, TRBD1, was not checked against the DNA. TRBV21-1 represents a pseudogene. The CDR3 extends over 14 amino acids. The CDR3 loop is CASSKERTGTEQYF. CDR3 bases: TGTGCCAGCAGCAAAGAGAGGACAGGGACCGAGCAGTACTTC.

The table lists this clonotype with a few counts. This rearrangement joins TRBV19 to TRBJ1-4; D possibly corresponds to TRBD1 (5 bases). The germline V gene has CDR1 LNHDA and CDR2 SQIVND (reference sequence). V lost 5 bases and J lost 1, with 11 bases in between. The CDR3 loop spans 15 amino acids. The CDR3 is CASSPDRRTNEKLFF. The CDR3 DNA reads TGTGCCAGTAGTCCCGACAGAAGAACTAATGAAAAACTGTTTTTT.

This clonotype was recorded a few times. The chain carries TRBV7-3 and TRBJ2-7, with TRBD2 matching over 8 bases. V was clipped by 4 bases and J by 6 bases; unmatched bases: 8. This CDR3 spans 14 amino acids. CDR1 SGHTA and CDR2 FQGTGA come from the germline V gene. CDR3 sequence: CASSSPGGRGEQYF. The CDR3 DNA reads TGTGCCAGCAGCTCCCCGGGAGGGAGGGGCGAGCAGTACTTC.

This clonotype appeared a few times. The gene calls are TRBV12-3 or TRBV12-4 and TRBJ2-1; D gene uncertain. V was clipped by 3 bases and J by 7 bases, with 7 bases between them. The CDR3 is 12 amino acids. CDR3 sequence: CASSFSWNEQFF. The CDR3 DNA reads as TGTGCCAGCAGTTTTTCCTGGAATGAGCAGTTCTTC.

The sample holds a few counts of this clonotype. The J gene is TRBJ1-2, the V gene TRBV5-1; weak D call: TRBD1 (5 bases). Germline-derived CDR1 and CDR2 are SGHRS and YFSETQ. Trimming cost V 0 bases and J 4 bases, with 34 bases left between them. This CDR3 has 22 residues. Here the CDR3 DNA reads TGCGCCAGCAGCTTGGGTGCTCCAGGTCACCAGGGAGGCTTAAGTCCTACCTATGGCTACACCTTC. It is translated as CASSLGAPGHQGGLSPTYGYTF.

The chain employs TRBV20-1 and TRBJ2-4, with no clear D. Trimming left V 0 bases short and J 4 bases short, with 7 bases between. CDR3 length: 13 amino acids. Germline-derived CDR1 and CDR2 are DFQATT and SNEGSKA (reference sequence). Here the CDR3 reads CSAREDRKNIQYF. The CDR3 nucleotides are TGCAGTGCTAGAGAGGACCGGAAAAACATTCAGTACTTC.